These T cell receptor beta chains were read from a single sample in a study of beta chain features in type 1 diabetes. TCRdb's table, derived via immunoSEQ multiplex PCR, lists solely in-frame clones and lacks some. The sample lists approximately 160,000 clones; roughly 65% were seen once. Sequenced: naive CD4+ T cells from blood. The receptors originated from a young man with type 1 diabetes. Each CDR3 is given with its conserved first and last residue. A clone size is listed for some rows: how often the clone was seen (once, few, many), or a class if it is expanded.

size: -
V: TRBV19
J: TRBJ2-7
CDR3: CASSPRTGGSYEQYF

size: -
V: TRBV4-2
J: TRBJ2-3
CDR3: CASSQVVTGTDTQYF

size: few
V: TRBV29-1
J: TRBJ2-6
CDR3: CSFTGLTGANVLTF

size: -
V: TRBV29-1
J: TRBJ1-2
CDR3: CSVEDREVSGYTF

size: -
V: TRBV7-2
J: TRBJ1-5
CDR3: CASSFTGPHQPQHF

size: few
V: TRBV29-1
J: TRBJ2-7
CDR3: CSSAEKGEQYF

size: once
V: TRBV7-9
J: TRBJ2-1
CDR3: CASSLANIPGDNEQFF

size: few
V: TRBV29-1
J: TRBJ1-5
CDR3: CSVALDRDNQPQHF

size: -
V: TRBV7-9
J: TRBJ2-4
CDR3: CASSPGLAKNIQYF

size: -
V: TRBV29-1
J: TRBJ1-1
CDR3: CSVVPGPNTEAFF

size: once
V: TRBV29-1
J: TRBJ1-2
CDR3: CSVLTGGDYGYTF

size: -
V: TRBV27
J: TRBJ2-3
CDR3: CASSRRGDTQYF

size: -
V: TRBV7-9
J: TRBJ2-3
CDR3: CASSFLAGSTDTQYF

size: few
V: TRBV14
J: TRBJ1-6
CDR3: CASSPLWRGASPLHF

size: -
V: TRBV9
J: TRBJ2-2
CDR3: CASSRDRDTGELFF

size: -
V: TRBV2
J: TRBJ1-2
CDR3: CASQQESYGYTF

size: -
V: TRBV6-5
J: TRBJ2-1
CDR3: CASSSRLADTYNEQFF

size: -
V: TRBV29-1
J: TRBJ1-1
CDR3: CSAQGLTEAFF

size: -
V: TRBV28
J: TRBJ2-6
CDR3: CASSLGPSGANVLTF

size: -
V: TRBV6-5
J: TRBJ2-3
CDR3: CASSYKRSGTDTQYF

size: -
V: TRBV30
J: TRBJ1-5
CDR3: CAWSTGAGAHQPQHF

size: -
V: TRBV10-3
J: TRBJ2-2
CDR3: CAISERGQENTGELFF

size: -
V: TRBV28
J: TRBJ2-7
CDR3: CASSFGTGREQYF

size: -
V: TRBV19
J: TRBJ2-3
CDR3: CASSAGERRSTDTQYF

size: -
V: TRBV11-2
J: TRBJ2-5
CDR3: CASSLSASGGQETQYF

size: few
V: TRBV7-2
J: TRBJ1-1
CDR3: CASSLEAGDTEAFF

size: few
V: TRBV20-1
J: TRBJ1-4
CDR3: CSAGSGEKLFF

size: -
V: TRBV4-3
J: TRBJ2-1
CDR3: CASSQEQGNEQFF

size: -
V: TRBV9
J: TRBJ1-2
CDR3: CASSALTGEGYTF

size: -
V: TRBV29-1
J: TRBJ1-1
CDR3: CSVFLSGQGVTEAFF

size: -
V: TRBV29-1
J: TRBJ2-7
CDR3: CSVDNRGLDEQYF

size: few
V: TRBV15
J: TRBJ2-5
CDR3: CATSRVPGRGTQYF

size: -
V: TRBV4-1
J: TRBJ1-5
CDR3: CASSHSLRGNQPQHF

size: few
V: TRBV10-3
J: TRBJ1-1
CDR3: CAISGQNTEAFF

size: -
V: TRBV7-9
J: TRBJ2-7
CDR3: CASSLVDRSINEQYF

size: few
V: TRBV30
J: TRBJ1-1
CDR3: CAWSVRRESTEAFF

size: -
V: TRBV25-1
J: TRBJ1-2
CDR3: CASRAQTGSGYTF

size: -
V: TRBV7-2
J: TRBJ2-7
CDR3: CASSYGPGSYEQYF

size: -
V: TRBV7-9
J: TRBJ2-7
CDR3: CASSPLGRENSYEQYF

size: -
V: TRBV30
J: TRBJ1-1
CDR3: CAWSLLDGGTEAFF

size: -
V: TRBV7-2
J: TRBJ2-3
CDR3: CASSSPPRGPPTDTQYF

size: -
V: TRBV7-9
J: TRBJ1-4
CDR3: CASSSVGTVEKLFF

size: -
V: TRBV10-3
J: TRBJ2-4
CDR3: CAISDGQAKNIQYF

size: once
V: TRBV20-1
J: TRBJ1-1
CDR3: CSAAPNTEAFF

size: -
V: TRBV11-2
J: TRBJ2-3
CDR3: CASSFVGGGTDTQYF

size: -
V: TRBV29-1
J: TRBJ2-3
CDR3: CSVQNRGGTDTQYF

size: -
V: TRBV4-1
J: TRBJ2-5
CDR3: CASSQPTEPETQYF

size: -
V: TRBV7-2
J: TRBJ2-1
CDR3: CASSPTGGFNEQFF

size: -
V: TRBV9
J: TRBJ2-7
CDR3: CASSAGTGLSEQYF

size: -
V: TRBV10-3
J: TRBJ1-6
CDR3: CAISGQGVDTPLHF

size: once
V: TRBV9
J: TRBJ2-3
CDR3: CASSPHLAGEVTQYF

size: once
V: TRBV30
J: TRBJ1-2
CDR3: CAWTIQATYGYTF

size: -
V: TRBV28
J: TRBJ1-6
CDR3: CASSRDSLPLHF

size: -
V: TRBV11-2
J: TRBJ2-1
CDR3: CASSIGTQQFF

size: -
V: TRBV9
J: TRBJ1-1
CDR3: CASSVAVNTEAFF

size: -
V: TRBV30
J: TRBJ1-6
CDR3: CAWSVLDRNSPLHF

size: -
V: TRBV5-1
J: TRBJ2-3
CDR3: CASSPPGQGTDTQYF

size: -
V: TRBV11-2
J: TRBJ2-7
CDR3: CASSLFRTGLRAYEQYF

size: -
V: TRBV28
J: TRBJ2-5
CDR3: CASGRPGPGAETQYF